This T cell receptor beta chain appears in the sequencing data of a study of regulatory T cells in long-lasting Graves disease. Findings and limits, study-wide: Among persistent patients, a larger number of public clonotypes were shared (about 3,000) than among newly diagnosed patients (about 970).

In building TCR beta libraries, iRepertoire HTBI primers were used together with Arm-PCR of CDR3 regions. Each CDR3 protein is one row after TCRdb ran MiXCR on the multiplex PCR reads. The sample has under 400,000 distinct CDR3 sequences; 16% are singletons. The CDR3 is 14 residues long. The V gene lost 2 bases and the J gene lost 6 bases, with 8 bases spanning the gap. Germline CDR1 reads MDHEN; CDR2 reads SYDVKM. The sample holds many counts of this clonotype. Its antigen remains unidentified. The time point: newly diagnosed GD, antithyroid drugs for less than 3 months. Generation of the TCR library employed RNA extracted from PBMCs. Separately, the same data were catalogued under a study of T cells in Graves' hyperthyroidism and ophthalmopathy. That paper adds: The HTBI primer set served for first-round RT-PCR of the TCR CDR3.

The J gene is TRBJ1-6, the V gene TRBV28; D may be TRBD1 (6 bases). The TCR comes from a man aged 40-55 years with Graves disease. This sample comprised peripheral blood mononuclear cells (PBMCs), obtained at new diagnosis, from a patient treated with antithyroid drugs. The CDR3 sequence: CASSLAGANSPLHF. Here the CDR3 DNA reads TGTGCCAGCAGTTTAGCGGGGGCTAATTCACCCCTCCACTTT. The whole variable domain, filled in from reference TRBV28 and TRBJ1-6, reads DVKVTQSSRYLVKRTGEKVFLECVQDMDHENMFWYRQDPGLGLRLIYFSYDVKMKEKGDIPEGYSVSREKKERFSLILESASTNQTSMYLCASSLAGANSPLHFGNGTRLTVT.